The T cell receptor (beta chain) described here comes from a study of technical replicates of blood from a few donors (dated by TCRdb to about 2017). To prepare the library, the immunoSEQ multiplex PCR assay was applied. The table comes from immuneACCESS by way of TCRdb, which keeps in-frame sequences with V and J called. Part of the clones is missing from these tables; in studies checked, under half for an unresolved V gene and the rest for unknown reasons. The sample yields about 59,000 clones; 90% to 95% were counted once. The ten most abundant clones make up over 4% of the sample. A note on this clone: This clone's antigen is unknown. There are no base qualities to consult, and no much larger clone falls within one base.

Based on the germline V gene, the CDR1 and CDR2 sequences are LGHNA and YSLEER. V is pared back by 1 base and J by 4 bases, with 13 bases lying between the germline termini. There are 15 amino acids in the CDR3, from cysteine to phenylalanine inclusive. Only the CDR3 DNA is retained, 45 bases long and in frame from the first base. Sequences were obtained from PBMCs. Recombination linked TRBV4-3 to TRBJ2-5, with TRBD1 perhaps the D gene, on 5 matching bases. This TCR derives from a human donor in good health. Some clones in this sample may be carry-over from other donors' samples. CDR3 protein: CASSQGGRGTETQYF. The DNA reads as follows: TGCGCCAGCAGCCAAGGGGGAAGGGGTACAGAGACCCAGTACTTC.